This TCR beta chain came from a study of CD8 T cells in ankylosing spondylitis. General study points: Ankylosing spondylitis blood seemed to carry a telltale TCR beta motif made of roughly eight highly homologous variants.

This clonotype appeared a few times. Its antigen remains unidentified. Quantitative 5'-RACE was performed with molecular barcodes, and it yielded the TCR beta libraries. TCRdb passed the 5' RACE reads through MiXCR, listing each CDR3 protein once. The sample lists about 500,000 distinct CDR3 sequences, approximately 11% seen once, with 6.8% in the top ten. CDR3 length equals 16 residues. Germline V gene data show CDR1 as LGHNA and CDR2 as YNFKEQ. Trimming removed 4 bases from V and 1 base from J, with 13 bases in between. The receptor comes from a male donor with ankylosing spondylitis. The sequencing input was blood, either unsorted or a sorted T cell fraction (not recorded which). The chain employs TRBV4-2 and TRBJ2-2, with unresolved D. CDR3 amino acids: CASSPVSGLNTGELFF. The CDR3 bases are TGTGCCAGCAGCCCCGTATCGGGCCTGAACACCGGGGAGCTGTTTTTT.